These T cell receptor beta chains were read from a single sample in a study of blood T cell repertoires in COVID-19. Clones were sequenced by immunoSEQ multiplex PCR, and TCRdb holds only the in-frame ones, with some missing. The repertoire includes approximately 300,000 clones, approximately 90% of them detected once, and roughly 4.8% sits in the top ten. Specimen: peripheral blood. The source is a man aged 35-49 years with acute or convalescent COVID-19. Both conserved end residues are part of each CDR3. D genes are given only for firm matches. Size is omitted from some rows. Given values are once, few, many or a class for expanded clones.

V gene: TRBV27; J gene: TRBJ2-7; D gene: .; clone size: .; CDR3 protein: CASSLLGGQPPYEQYF; CDR3 DNA: TGTGCCAGCAGTTTACTGGGGGGGCAACCTCCCTACGAGCAGTACTTC
V gene: TRBV9; J gene: TRBJ1-3; D gene: .; clone size: .; CDR3 protein: CASSVGGEAGNTIYF; CDR3 DNA: TGTGCCAGCAGCGTAGGTGGAGAAGCTGGAAACACCATATATTTT
V gene: TRBV11-2; J gene: TRBJ1-6; D gene: .; clone size: .; CDR3 protein: CASSLDRAGNSPLHF; CDR3 DNA: TGTGCCAGCAGCTTAGATAGGGCGGGGAATTCACCCCTCCACTTT
V gene: TRBV6-5; J gene: TRBJ2-1; D gene: .; clone size: .; CDR3 protein: CASREGWGGNEQFF; CDR3 DNA: TGTGCCAGCAGGGAGGGGTGGGGTGGTAATGAGCAGTTCTTC
V gene: TRBV2; J gene: TRBJ2-2; D gene: TRBD2; clone size: .; CDR3 protein: CARRTSSGGAGTGELFF; CDR3 DNA: TGTGCCAGAAGAACCTCTAGCGGGGGGGCCGGCACCGGGGAGCTGTTTTTT
V gene: TRBV15; J gene: TRBJ2-1; D gene: .; clone size: .; CDR3 protein: CATSRDRRGYEQFF; CDR3 DNA: TGTGCCACCAGCAGAGATCGCAGGGGATATGAGCAGTTCTTC
V gene: TRBV12-3/TRBV12-4; J gene: TRBJ2-5; D gene: .; clone size: .; CDR3 protein: CASRGDLETQYF; CDR3 DNA: TGTGCCAGCAGGGGGGACTTGGAGACCCAGTACTTC
V gene: TRBV24-1; J gene: TRBJ2-3; D gene: .; clone size: few; CDR3 protein: CATSDRDLDTQYF; CDR3 DNA: TGTGCCACCAGTGATCGTGACTTAGATACGCAGTATTTT
V gene: TRBV19; J gene: TRBJ1-2; D gene: .; clone size: .; CDR3 protein: CASSLRDRTIYGYTF; CDR3 DNA: TGTGCCAGTAGTCTGAGGGACCGGACTATTTATGGCTACACCTTC
V gene: TRBV29-1; J gene: TRBJ1-1; D gene: .; clone size: few; CDR3 protein: CSVRQGNTEAFF; CDR3 DNA: TGCAGCGTTAGGCAGGGGAACACTGAAGCTTTCTTT
V gene: TRBV19; J gene: TRBJ1-6; D gene: TRBD1; clone size: .; CDR3 protein: CASIHIGLDRDLHFNSPLHF; CDR3 DNA: TGTGCCAGTATTCATATCGGTCTAGACAGGGACCTCCATTTTAATTCACCCCTCCACTTT
V gene: TRBV5-4; J gene: TRBJ1-2; D gene: TRBD1; clone size: .; CDR3 protein: CASSPRDRGHYGYTF; CDR3 DNA: TGTGCCAGCAGCCCACGGGACAGGGGGCACTATGGCTACACCTTC
V gene: TRBV11-3; J gene: TRBJ2-3; D gene: .; clone size: .; CDR3 protein: CASSSQPSTDTQYF; CDR3 DNA: TGTGCCAGCAGTTCACAGCCCAGCACAGATACGCAGTATTTT
V gene: TRBV5-4; J gene: TRBJ2-2; D gene: .; clone size: once; CDR3 protein: CASSLGVGAMRLSTGELFF; CDR3 DNA: TGTGCCAGCAGCTTGGGGGTGGGCGCGATGCGCCTTTCAACCGGGGAGCTGTTTTTT
V gene: TRBV12-3/TRBV12-4; J gene: TRBJ1-1; D gene: .; clone size: .; CDR3 protein: CASSLGGRTEAFF; CDR3 DNA: TGTGCCAGCAGTTTAGGGGGGAGGACTGAAGCTTTCTTT
V gene: TRBV11-2; J gene: TRBJ1-5; D gene: .; clone size: .; CDR3 protein: CASSLERDQPQHF; CDR3 DNA: TGTGCCAGCAGCTTAGAGAGGGATCAGCCCCAGCATTTT
V gene: TRBV9; J gene: TRBJ1-3; D gene: .; clone size: .; CDR3 protein: CASSPDSSGNTIYF; CDR3 DNA: TGTGCCAGCAGCCCGGACAGCTCTGGAAACACCATATATTTT
V gene: TRBV7-2; J gene: TRBJ2-3; D gene: .; clone size: .; CDR3 protein: CASSLMGGTDTQYF; CDR3 DNA: TGTGCCAGCAGCTTAATGGGGGGAACAGATACGCAGTATTTT
V gene: TRBV2; J gene: TRBJ1-5; D gene: .; clone size: once; CDR3 protein: CASSKGRGPLSNQPQHF; CDR3 DNA: TGTGCCAGCAGTAAAGGCAGGGGCCCCCTAAGCAATCAGCCCCAGCATTTT
V gene: TRBV7-6; J gene: TRBJ2-4; D gene: .; clone size: .; CDR3 protein: CASSSPDRGDIQYF; CDR3 DNA: TGTGCCAGCAGCTCCCCGGACAGAGGGGACATTCAGTACTTC
V gene: TRBV10-2; J gene: TRBJ1-2; D gene: .; clone size: .; CDR3 protein: CASNSGQHSNGYTF; CDR3 DNA: TGCGCCAGCAACTCCGGACAGCACTCCAATGGCTACACCTTC
V gene: TRBV30; J gene: TRBJ2-3; D gene: TRBD1; clone size: .; CDR3 protein: CAWSATTPGTGSDTQYF; CDR3 DNA: TGTGCCTGGAGTGCTACAACTCCAGGGACAGGGTCAGATACGCAGTATTTT
V gene: TRBV5-1; J gene: TRBJ2-3; D gene: TRBD2; clone size: .; CDR3 protein: CASSQGTSGTDTQYF; CDR3 DNA: TGCGCCAGCAGTCAAGGGACTAGCGGCACAGATACGCAGTATTTT
V gene: TRBV5-1; J gene: TRBJ1-2; D gene: .; clone size: .; CDR3 protein: CASSPELTGYDGYTF; CDR3 DNA: TGCGCCAGCAGCCCCGAACTTACAGGGTATGATGGCTACACCTTC
V gene: TRBV7-8; J gene: TRBJ1-3; D gene: .; clone size: few; CDR3 protein: CASSFPGTSGNTIYF; CDR3 DNA: TGTGCCAGCAGCTTTCCGGGGACTAGTGGAAACACCATATATTTT
V gene: TRBV5-1; J gene: TRBJ2-2; D gene: .; clone size: once; CDR3 protein: CASSQKPSGDTGELFF; CDR3 DNA: TGCGCCAGCAGCCAAAAACCATCGGGGGACACCGGGGAGCTGTTTTTT
V gene: TRBV9; J gene: TRBJ2-2; D gene: .; clone size: once; CDR3 protein: CASSVGGTNTGELFF; CDR3 DNA: TGTGCCAGCAGCGTTGGGGGGACGAACACCGGGGAGCTGTTTTTT
V gene: TRBV19; J gene: TRBJ2-7; D gene: TRBD1; clone size: few; CDR3 protein: CASSEKGQGFLKQYF; CDR3 DNA: TGTGCCAGTAGTGAGAAGGGACAGGGATTCTTGAAACAGTACTTC
V gene: TRBV11-2; J gene: TRBJ2-2; D gene: TRBD1; clone size: .; CDR3 protein: CASSYRRQGNTGELFF; CDR3 DNA: TGTGCCAGCAGCTACCGGAGACAGGGGAACACCGGGGAGCTGTTTTTT
V gene: TRBV7-8; J gene: TRBJ2-7; D gene: TRBD2; clone size: .; CDR3 protein: CASSLIAGESYEQYF; CDR3 DNA: TGTGCCAGCAGCTTAATAGCGGGGGAGTCCTACGAGCAGTACTTC
V gene: TRBV3-1/TRBV3-2; J gene: TRBJ2-3; D gene: .; clone size: once; CDR3 protein: CASSRRDTATDTQYF; CDR3 DNA: TGTGCCAGCAGCCGACGGGACACCGCCACAGATACGCAGTATTTT
V gene: TRBV30; J gene: TRBJ1-5; D gene: .; clone size: few; CDR3 protein: CAWSQGYQPQHF; CDR3 DNA: TGTGCCTGGAGTCAGGGGTATCAGCCCCAGCATTTT
V gene: TRBV5-6; J gene: TRBJ1-5; D gene: .; clone size: .; CDR3 protein: CASSLAMSGYNQPQHF; CDR3 DNA: TGTGCCAGCAGCTTAGCTATGTCAGGGTACAATCAGCCCCAGCATTTT
V gene: TRBV24-1; J gene: TRBJ1-1; D gene: TRBD1; clone size: .; CDR3 protein: CATRGGQGATEAFF; CDR3 DNA: TGTGCCACCAGGGGAGGACAGGGGGCGACTGAAGCTTTCTTT
V gene: TRBV5-6; J gene: TRBJ2-3; D gene: TRBD1; clone size: .; CDR3 protein: CASSSVGLWTGLTDTQYF; CDR3 DNA: TGTGCCAGCAGCTCGGTGGGATTGTGGACAGGACTCACAGATACGCAGTATTTT
V gene: TRBV9; J gene: TRBJ1-1; D gene: .; clone size: .; CDR3 protein: CASGPRADNTEAFF; CDR3 DNA: TGTGCCAGCGGGCCCAGGGCTGATAACACTGAAGCTTTCTTT
V gene: TRBV5-1; J gene: TRBJ2-1; D gene: .; clone size: .; CDR3 protein: CASSLGGATGVEQFF; CDR3 DNA: TGCGCCAGCAGCTTGGGGGGTGCTACAGGAGTTGAGCAGTTCTTC
V gene: TRBV24-1; J gene: TRBJ2-3; D gene: .; clone size: .; CDR3 protein: CATSDLKRQGNTDTQYF; CDR3 DNA: TGTGCCACCAGTGATTTGAAACGGCAGGGGAACACAGATACGCAGTATTTT
V gene: TRBV4-1; J gene: TRBJ1-3; D gene: .; clone size: .; CDR3 protein: CASSHEGAGNTIYF; CDR3 DNA: TGCGCCAGCAGCCACGAAGGGGCTGGAAACACCATATATTTT
V gene: TRBV11-2; J gene: TRBJ1-2; D gene: .; clone size: .; CDR3 protein: CASSSPGRDYGYTF; CDR3 DNA: TGTGCCAGCAGCTCCCCAGGGAGGGACTATGGCTACACCTTC
V gene: TRBV7-6; J gene: TRBJ1-6; D gene: .; clone size: .; CDR3 protein: CASSLLSSYNSPLHF; CDR3 DNA: TGTGCCAGCAGCTTATTGAGCTCCTATAATTCACCCCTCCACTTT